This is a list of T cell receptor beta chains from one sample in a study of T cells in Graves' hyperthyroidism and ophthalmopathy. A single record per CDR3 protein comes from TCRdb applying MiXCR to the multiplex PCR reads. Among about 400,000 distinct CDR3 sequences, under 15% were seen once, and the ten largest hold about 30%. The specimen was blood. The origin of the receptors is a woman under 40 with Graves' hyperthyroidism. The CDR3 runs from the conserved cysteine through the conserved F or W. The order of the fields is CDR3 DNA, CDR3 protein, J gene, V gene, D gene, clone size. A D gene is named only where the DNA matches it firmly. A row's size may be missing; if present it is once, few, many or a size class.

CDR3nt: TGTGCCAGCAGTGAGGGGTTTGGAAACACCATATATTTT
CDR3aa: CASSEGFGNTIYF
j_gene: TRBJ1-3
v_gene: TRBV2
d_gene: .
abundance: .

CDR3nt: TGTGCCAGCAGCGTAGCTGGTGCTAGCGGGAGGGCAGATACGCAGTATTTT
CDR3aa: CASSVAGASGRADTQYF
j_gene: TRBJ2-3
v_gene: TRBV9
d_gene: TRBD2
abundance: .

CDR3nt: TGTGCCAGCAGTTTACTGGTAGTAGGGGGCGCTAGGGTCGGGGAGCTGTTTTTT
CDR3aa: CASSLLVVGGARVGELFF
j_gene: TRBJ2-2
v_gene: TRBV28
d_gene: TRBD1
abundance: .

CDR3nt: TGTGCCAGCAGTTTAGCAGGGAAGAATGAGCAGTTCTTC
CDR3aa: CASSLAGKNEQFF
j_gene: TRBJ2-1
v_gene: TRBV28
d_gene: .
abundance: many

CDR3nt: TGTGCCAGTAGTCCCGATTTGAGGGGTTCGGCAGATACGCAGTATTTT
CDR3aa: CASSPDLRGSADTQYF
j_gene: TRBJ2-3
v_gene: TRBV19
d_gene: .
abundance: .

CDR3nt: TGTGCCAGCAGCGTAGCCCCAGGCTGGGAGGGCACAGATACGCAGTATTTT
CDR3aa: CASSVAPGWEGTDTQYF
j_gene: TRBJ2-3
v_gene: TRBV9
d_gene: .
abundance: many

CDR3nt: TGCGCCAGCAGCTTGGAGGGGGCCAATCAGCCCCAGCATTTT
CDR3aa: CASSLEGANQPQHF
j_gene: TRBJ1-5
v_gene: TRBV5-1
d_gene: TRBD1
abundance: many

CDR3nt: TGTGCCAGCAGCGTAGGATGGGACTATGGCTACACCTTC
CDR3aa: CASSVGWDYGYTF
j_gene: TRBJ1-2
v_gene: TRBV9
d_gene: .
abundance: many

CDR3nt: TGTGCCAGCAGCTTAGGAGGGATTCTAGCGGGAGGCTTAAACGAGCAGTACTTC
CDR3aa: CASSLGGILAGGLNEQYF
j_gene: TRBJ2-7
v_gene: TRBV11-2
d_gene: TRBD2
abundance: many

CDR3nt: TGTGCCACCAGCAGAGATAACCGGGGGGCGAGTGGCTACACCTTC
CDR3aa: CATSRDNRGASGYTF
j_gene: TRBJ1-2
v_gene: TRBV15
d_gene: .
abundance: many

CDR3nt: TGTGCCAGCTACCCCCGGGCTAGCGGGTTCTACGAGCAGTACTTC
CDR3aa: CASYPRASGFYEQYF
j_gene: TRBJ2-7
v_gene: TRBV27
d_gene: TRBD2
abundance: few

CDR3nt: TGTGCCAGCAGCCTTCGTACCAACACAGATACGCAGTATTTT
CDR3aa: CASSLRTNTDTQYF
j_gene: TRBJ2-3
v_gene: TRBV6-2/TRBV6-3
d_gene: .
abundance: .

CDR3nt: TGCAGTGCTAACGGGGCAACCTACGAGCAGTACTTC
CDR3aa: CSANGATYEQYF
j_gene: TRBJ2-7
v_gene: TRBV20-1
d_gene: .
abundance: .

CDR3nt: TGCAGTGCCCCACAAGAACGGGAGGGTGAGCAGTTCTTC
CDR3aa: CSAPQEREGEQFF
j_gene: TRBJ2-1
v_gene: TRBV20-1
d_gene: TRBD2
abundance: few

CDR3nt: TGTGCCACCAGTGATTCCCGTGGAGCGGGAGGGACTGAGCAGTTCTTC
CDR3aa: CATSDSRGAGGTEQFF
j_gene: TRBJ2-1
v_gene: TRBV24-1
d_gene: TRBD2
abundance: many

CDR3nt: TGTGCCAGCAGCACCCCAAAGGGGGGGCTCGCGACTGGAAACACCATATATTTT
CDR3aa: CASSTPKGGLATGNTIYF
j_gene: TRBJ1-3
v_gene: TRBV2
d_gene: .
abundance: .

CDR3nt: TGCAGCGGTGTACTAGCGGGAGATGCCTACAATGAGCAGTTCTTC
CDR3aa: CSGVLAGDAYNEQFF
j_gene: TRBJ2-1
v_gene: TRBV29-1
d_gene: TRBD2
abundance: many

CDR3nt: TGCGCCAGCAGCTTGGCCAATCCAGGGTACCGAGAGACCCAGTACTTC
CDR3aa: CASSLANPGYRETQYF
j_gene: TRBJ2-5
v_gene: TRBV5-1
d_gene: .
abundance: .

CDR3nt: TGTGCCAGTAGTATAGCCCTGGGACTAACGATCAATGAGCAGTTCTTC
CDR3aa: CASSIALGLTINEQFF
j_gene: TRBJ2-1
v_gene: TRBV19
d_gene: TRBD2
abundance: .

CDR3nt: TGTGCCATCAGCCCTTATCAGGAGGGTACCTACGAGCAGTACTTC
CDR3aa: CAISPYQEGTYEQYF
j_gene: TRBJ2-7
v_gene: TRBV10-3
d_gene: .
abundance: .

CDR3nt: TGTGCCAGTTTCTTGCCCGGGGGGCCCCTCCACTTT
CDR3aa: CASFLPGGPLHF
j_gene: TRBJ1-6
v_gene: TRBV12-3/TRBV12-4
d_gene: .
abundance: few

CDR3nt: TGCAGCGTTATAGCGGTTAGCACAGATACGCAGTATTTT
CDR3aa: CSVIAVSTDTQYF
j_gene: TRBJ2-3
v_gene: TRBV29-1
d_gene: .
abundance: .

CDR3nt: TGTGCCAGTAGTATGGGGCAGGGGAGGAGGGATGAGCAGTTCTTC
CDR3aa: CASSMGQGRRDEQFF
j_gene: TRBJ2-1
v_gene: TRBV19
d_gene: .
abundance: .

CDR3nt: TGTGCCACGGAGGGACAGGACTACGAGCAGTGCTTC
CDR3aa: CATEGQDYEQCF
j_gene: TRBJ2-7
v_gene: TRBV2
d_gene: TRBD1
abundance: few

CDR3nt: TGTGCCAGCAGGGACGGCTACGAGCAGTACTTC
CDR3aa: CASRDGYEQYF
j_gene: TRBJ2-7
v_gene: TRBV2
d_gene: .
abundance: many

CDR3nt: TGTGCCATCAGCAGGGACTTATACGAGCAGTACTTC
CDR3aa: CAISRDLYEQYF
j_gene: TRBJ2-7
v_gene: TRBV10-3
d_gene: .
abundance: many

CDR3nt: TGTGCCACCAGTGGGGGACCTTTGAGTGGCGAGCAGTACTTC
CDR3aa: CATSGGPLSGEQYF
j_gene: TRBJ2-7
v_gene: TRBV24-1
d_gene: .
abundance: few

CDR3nt: TGCAGCGTTGTCGACACTGCCCTGCACCAAGGGACCCAGTACTTC
CDR3aa: CSVVDTALHQGTQYF
j_gene: TRBJ2-5
v_gene: TRBV29-1
d_gene: .
abundance: .

CDR3nt: TGTGCCAGCAGTGACGCCGGGACAGAAAATTACGAGCAGTACTTC
CDR3aa: CASSDAGTENYEQYF
j_gene: TRBJ2-7
v_gene: TRBV25-1
d_gene: TRBD1
abundance: few

CDR3nt: TGTGCCAGCAGCCCGGATCCAACTAATGAAAAACTGTTTTTT
CDR3aa: CASSPDPTNEKLFF
j_gene: TRBJ1-4
v_gene: TRBV9
d_gene: .
abundance: once

CDR3nt: TGTGCTAGTGGATACGTCTCCGGGACAGGGCCTAACACTGAAGCTTTCTTT
CDR3aa: CASGYVSGTGPNTEAFF
j_gene: TRBJ1-1
v_gene: TRBV12-5
d_gene: TRBD1
abundance: .

CDR3nt: TGCAGTGCTAAAGACACTCTAAATCAGCCCCAGCATTTT
CDR3aa: CSAKDTLNQPQHF
j_gene: TRBJ1-5
v_gene: TRBV20-1
d_gene: .
abundance: many